What follows are 19 T cell receptor beta chains derived from one specimen sequenced in a study of PD-L1 blockade in urothelial cancer. Clones were read by immunoSEQ multiplex PCR, and TCRdb kept only the in-frame ones, dropping some. There are roughly 43,000 clones in the sample; approximately 77% occur only once, and 2.5% to 3% lies in the top ten. The specimen comprised PBMCs, sampled around atezolizumab (anti-PD-L1) treatment. The receptor set was obtained from a man aged 65-85 years with urothelial cancer.

J is TRBJ1-5 and V is TRBV5-1; the D is unclear. V was shortened by 4 bases and J by 0 bases, with 14 bases between the two germline ends. CDR3 length equals 16 residues. In germline, CDR1 is SGHRS, CDR2 YFSETQ. DNA for the CDR3: TGCGCCAGCAGCCCCCGCGGTATCAATAGCAATCAGCCCCAGCATTTT. Translating gives CASSPRGINSNQPQHF. Supplemented by reference TRBV5-1 and TRBJ1-5, the full variable domain reads KAGVTQTPRYLIKTRGQQVTLSCSPISGHRSVSWYQQTPGQGLQFLFEYFSETQRNKGNFPGRFSGRQFSNSRSEMNVSTLELGDSALYLCASSPRGINSNQPQHFGDGTRLSIL.

The chain links TRBV11-2 to TRBJ1-2, with D uncertain. The CDR3 consists of 15 residues. The germline V and J ends were trimmed by 0 bases and 7 bases, with 15 bases remaining between them. Per germline, CDR1 SGHAT and CDR2 FQNNGV. CDR3 in DNA: TGTGCCAGCAGCTTAGAGCGCCGTGGATCAGGTGGCTACACCTTC. This translates into CASSLERRGSGGYTF.

This chain uses TRBV2 with TRBJ2-1, with 7 positions matching TRBD2. The germline gives CDR1 SNHLY, CDR2 FYNNEI. V was pared by 7 bases and J by 9 bases, with 9 bases of the junction left unmatched. The CDR3 totals 13 residues. CDR3 in DNA: TGTGCCAGCAAGGGCGCGGGAGTAGGTGAGCAGTTCTTC. The encoded protein is CASKGAGVGEQFF.

The rearrangement links TRBV13 to TRBJ1-6, with TRBD1 matching 7 bases. Germline V gene lookup returns CDR1 PRHDT and CDR2 FYEKMQ (reference sequence). CDR3 length: 15 residues. The trim removed 4 bases at V and 8 bases at J, leaving 8 bases unmatched. The CDR3 spells CASSYKGTEYSPLHF. The CDR3 DNA reads as TGTGCCAGCAGCTATAAGGGGACAGAATATTCACCCCTCCACTTT.

The sample holds a few counts of this clone. This sequence joins TRBV5-3 and TRBJ1-2, with 7 bases that match TRBD1. TRBV5-3 is filed as an ORF, its function uncertain. This CDR3 is built from 19 residues. The V gene end was trimmed by 1 base and the J gene end by 3 bases; junction bases not matched to a gene: 18. The CDR3 sequence is CARSLKIPPGGPIDYGYTF. The DNA for the CDR3 is TGTGCCAGAAGCTTGAAAATTCCGCCAGGGGGTCCGATAGACTATGGCTACACCTTC.

The chain links TRBV27 to TRBJ2-2, with D perhaps TRBD1 (6 bases). CDR1 is MNHEY, CDR2 SMNVEV, per germline (reference sequence). V was clipped by 6 bases and J by 4 bases, with 12 bases between them. CDR3 size: 14 residues. CDR3 DNA sequence: TGTGCCAGCAGGCCAAACAGGGCCACCGGGGAGCTGTTTTTT. Protein: CASRPNRATGELFF.

This clone occurred once. The CDR3 loop is CATSRGVAGYTGELFF. The CDR3 DNA reads TGTGCCACCAGCAGAGGGGTAGCGGGTTACACCGGGGAGCTGTTTTTT. The chain couples TRBV15 to TRBJ2-2; 7 bases are a match to TRBD2. V was clipped by 1 base and J by 3 bases; unmatched bases: 5. The CDR3 consists of 16 residues. The germline CDR1 and CDR2 sequences are LNHNV and YYDKDF (reference sequence). The full variable domain, its missing parts supplied by reference TRBV15 and TRBJ2-2, is DAMVIQNPRYQVTQFGKPVTLSCSQTLNHNVMYWYQQKSSQAPKLLFHYYDKDFNNEADTPDNFQSRRPNTSFCFLDIRSPGLGDTAMYLCATSRGVAGYTGELFFGEGSRLTVL.

This clone was observed a few times. The chain uses TRBV7-3 and TRBJ2-7, with 7 bases identical to TRBD2. The germline gives CDR1 SGHTA, CDR2 FQGTGA. The CDR3 has 13 residues. V lost 2 bases and J lost 3; bases outside the gene matches: 1. The CDR3 reads CASSLGGGYEQYF. CDR3 in DNA: TGTGCCAGCAGCTTAGGGGGGGGCTACGAGCAGTACTTC.

The rearrangement links TRBV28 to TRBJ2-1; 7 bases line up with TRBD2. Losses at the gene ends were 6 bases for V and 11 bases for J; bases not matched to a gene: 7. Germline V gene data show CDR1 as MDHEN and CDR2 as SYDVKM. CDR3 length equals 12 residues. This CDR3 reads CASSPTSEQQFF. Written as DNA, the CDR3 is TGTGCCAGCAGCCCTACTAGCGAGCAGCAGTTCTTC. The full variable domain, in which reference TRBV28 and TRBJ2-1 provide the parts outside the CDR3, is DVKVTQSSRYLVKRTGEKVFLECVQDMDHENMFWYRQDPGLGLRLIYFSYDVKMKEKGDIPEGYSVSREKKERFSLILESASTNQTSMYLCASSPTSEQQFFGPGTRLTVL.

This clone showed up just a few times. The chain recombines TRBV6-1 with TRBJ2-6; a weak D match, TRBD1 (6 bases). The CDR3 is 15 residues long. The V gene lost 6 bases and the J gene lost 0 bases, with 9 bases spanning the gap. Looked up from germline, CDR1 is MNHNS and CDR2 is SASEGT. The CDR3 here is CASSHRVSGANVLTF. CDR3 bases: TGTGCCAGCAGCCACAGGGTCTCTGGGGCCAACGTCCTGACTTTC.

The chain couples TRBV5-4 to TRBJ2-3; D not certain. The CDR3 is 14 amino acids. V was cut by 0 bases and J by 3 bases, with 8 bases left in between. From germline, CDR1 is SGHNT and CDR2 YYREEE (reference sequence). CDR3 nucleotide sequence: TGTGCCAGCAGCTTGGATCCAGCGACAGATACGCAGTATTTT. This sequence encodes CASSLDPATDTQYF.

The table lists this clone with a count of one. At the DNA level, this CDR3 is encoded by other sequences in the same sample as well. This rearrangement joins TRBV5-4 to TRBJ2-6, with D possibly being TRBD2 (5 bases). Trimming took 3 bases from V and 4 from J, leaving 14 bases between them. The CDR3 covers 16 residues. CDR1 is SGHNT and CDR2 is YYREEE in the germline V gene (reference sequence). In DNA form, the CDR3 reads TGTGCCAGCAGCTCAAACGGGGTGCCAGGGGCCAACGTCCTGACTTTC. Translated, it gives CASSSNGVPGANVLTF.

The rearrangement links TRBV9 to TRBJ1-2; D not certain. Germline V gene lookup returns CDR1 SGDLS and CDR2 YYNGEE. V shed 0 bases and J shed 0 bases, with 6 bases lying between them. The CDR3 sequence is 14 residues long. The CDR3 DNA reads as TGTGCCAGCAGCGTAGGGGGAGCTAACTATGGCTACACCTTC. Its protein product is CASSVGGANYGYTF.

The V and J genes are TRBV11-3 and TRBJ2-4; D possibly corresponds to TRBD2 (6 bases). This CDR3 is 15 amino acids long. V lost 0 bases to trimming and J lost 6 bases, with 12 bases between them. Germline CDR1 SGHNT, CDR2 YENEEA. This CDR3 reads CASSLDRGWVNIQYF. CDR3 nucleotides: TGTGCCAGCAGCTTAGATCGGGGGTGGGTAAACATTCAGTACTTC.

This chain links TRBV5-6 with TRBJ2-1, with TRBD2 identical over 7 bases. The CDR3 sequence is 16 residues long. V was pared by 5 bases and J by 8 bases, with 16 bases of the junction left unmatched. Germline CDR1 is SGHDT and CDR2 is YYEEEE. CDR3 coding DNA: TGTGCCAGCAGTTCACTTAGACTAGCTTCCCCGGATGAGCAGTTCTTC. The encoded protein is CASSSLRLASPDEQFF. Full variable domain (outside the CDR3, taken from reference TRBV5-6 and TRBJ2-1): DAGVTQSPTHLIKTRGQQVTLRCSPKSGHDTVSWYQQALGQGPQFIFQYYEEEERQRGNFPDRFSGHQFPNYSSELNVNALLLGDSALYLCASSSLRLASPDEQFFGPGTRLTVL.

V usage is TRBV6-5 and J usage is TRBJ1-1, with D uncertain. CDR3 length: 14 amino acids. Between the trimmed V and J ends, which lost 7 bases and 0 bases, there was a span of 12 bases. Germline V CDR1 and CDR2: MNHEY, SVGAGI. DNA of the CDR3: TGTGCCAGCATTAGCCCCGGGTTGAACACTGAAGCTTTCTTT. Protein sequence: CASISPGLNTEAFF.

The V gene is TRBV7-2, the J gene TRBJ2-7, with 7 bases fitting TRBD2. This CDR3 has 14 amino acids. The V and J ends lost 9 bases and 3 bases, in that order; junction bases with no gene match: 11. Germline CDR1 is SGHTA and CDR2 is FQGNSA. CDR3: CASSLAGGGYEQYF. The CDR3 DNA is TGTGCCAGTTCACTGGCTGGCGGGGGCTACGAGCAGTACTTC.

V usage is TRBV4-1 and J usage is TRBJ1-1; a possible D gene is TRBD1 (5 bases). V lost 3 bases to trimming and J lost 10 bases, with 15 bases between them. Germline V gene sequence: CDR1 MGHRA, CDR2 YSYEKL. The CDR3 loop spans 13 amino acids. CDR3 bases: TGCGCCAGCAGCCAGGTCCCACCCACAGGAGCTTTCTTT. This sequence encodes CASSQVPPTGAFF.

The chain joins TRBV27 to TRBJ2-4; 11 bases align to TRBD1. Germline CDR1 is MNHEY and CDR2 is SMNVEV (reference sequence). The CDR3 covers 15 residues. The trim removed 6 bases at V and 6 bases at J, leaving 7 bases unmatched. CDR3 loop: CASSPGTGGINIQYF. The CDR3 DNA reads TGTGCCAGCAGCCCAGGGACAGGGGGAATAAACATTCAGTACTTC.